Below are 3 T cell receptor beta chains sequenced from a single sample in a study of Graves' ophthalmopathy and Graves' hyperthyroidism. Amplification of the TCR beta CDR3 regions used RNA transcripts (as template). A first-round RT-PCR used HTBI primers, followed by a second-round multiplex PCR. MiXCR was run by TCRdb on the multiplex PCR reads, yielding one entry per CDR3 protein. The sample shows about 550,000 distinct CDR3 sequences, about 35% of them seen only once. The sequencing sample was made of peripheral blood or thyroid tissue (not recorded which). The receptor set was obtained from an adult man with Graves' hyperthyroidism.

This clonotype was detected once. A read error is possible here, since a much larger clone lies one base away. The chain employs TRBV2 and TRBJ2-5, with D tentatively TRBD1 or TRBD2 (5 bases each). The CDR3 extends over 16 amino acids. Germline V gene data show CDR1 as SNHLY and CDR2 as FYNNEI. CDR3 sequence: CAGSEEGTLLTETQYF. Here the CDR3 DNA reads TGTGCCGGCAGTGAAGAGGGGACCTTATTGACAGAGACCCAGTACTTC.

J is TRBJ1-5 and V is TRBV7-9, with D possibly TRBD1 on 5 matching bases. The CDR3 totals 15 residues. Germline V CDR1 and CDR2: SEHNR, FQNEAQ (reference sequence). Trimming left V 2 bases short and J 11 bases short, with 19 bases between. The CDR3 DNA follows: TGTGCCAGCAGCTTACACCAGGGATGGCCGGAGACCCAGCATTTT. Residues: CASSLHQGWPETQHF.

Many counts were recorded for this clonotype. V usage is TRBV10-2 and J usage is TRBJ2-2; D is possibly TRBD1 (5 bases). V was cut by 10 bases and J by 1 base, with 10 bases left in between. From germline, CDR1 is WSHSY and CDR2 SAAADI. The CDR3 consists of 13 residues. CDR3 bases: TGCGCCACCCAGGGTCTGAACACCGGGGAGCTGTTTTTT. This encodes CATQGLNTGELFF.